These 11 T cell receptor beta chains originate from one sample sequenced in a study of response to subunit inactivated influenza vaccine. TCRdb fed the RT-PCR reads into MiXCR, producing one record per CDR3 protein. The table shows roughly 670,000 distinct CDR3 sequences, with less than 15% occurring only once. The specimen comprised PBMCs from blood, sampled around 15 days before vaccination. The receptors stem from a man aged 50 to 60 who received an inactivated influenza vaccine.

V is TRBV20-1 and J is TRBJ2-7; D gene ambiguous. Germline V CDR1 and CDR2: DFQATT, SNEGSKA (reference sequence). V was pared by 0 bases and J by 6 bases, with 9 bases between. This CDR3 has 12 amino acids. CDR3 residues: CSAREWPSEQYF. The CDR3 bases are TGCAGTGCTAGAGAATGGCCATCCGAGCAGTACTTC.

This clonotype was detected a few times. This CDR3 is CASSLAGTGAGNQPQHF. The CDR3 DNA reads as TGTGCCAGCAGCTTAGCCGGGACAGGGGCTGGCAATCAGCCCCAGCATTTT. The genes are TRBV7-9 and TRBJ1-5; TRBD1 aligns across 10 bases. V lost 0 bases and J lost 2; bases outside the gene matches: 4. The CDR3 sequence is 17 residues long. Germline V gene data show CDR1 as SEHNR and CDR2 as FQNEAQ (reference sequence).

This chain uses TRBV6-1 with TRBJ2-3; no reliable D call. Trimming cost V 6 bases and J 1 base, with 14 bases left between them. The CDR3 has 15 residues. Germline loops: CDR1 MNHNS, CDR2 SASEGT. CDR3 DNA sequence: TGTGCCAGCAGCCGCTGGGTGTCAGGCACAGATACGCAGTATTTT. It is translated as CASSRWVSGTDTQYF.

In its sample, this clonotype was seen a few times. V and J are TRBV20-1 and TRBJ2-7; TRBD1 agrees at 11 bases. The CDR3 loop spans 15 amino acids. V dropped 1 base and J dropped 2; count of bases not matched to a gene: 4. Germline values: CDR1 DFQATT, CDR2 SNEGSKA (reference sequence). This CDR3 reads CSARVGGQGAYEQYF. The CDR3 DNA sequence: TGCAGTGCTAGAGTAGGGGGACAGGGGGCCTACGAGCAGTACTTC.

This clonotype was counted between two and nine times. This chain links TRBV11-2 with TRBJ2-3; no definite D call. Between the trimmed V and J ends, which lost 5 bases and 2 bases, there was a span of 11 bases. The CDR3 is made up of 14 amino acids. Germline-derived CDR1 and CDR2 are SGHAT and FQNNGV. The CDR3 sequence is CASSTSFFTDTQYF. In DNA, the CDR3 is TGTGCCAGCAGCACCAGCTTCTTCACAGATACGCAGTATTTT.

The J gene is TRBJ2-3, the V gene TRBV10-3; no firm D call. V was pared by 6 bases and J by 6 bases, with 13 bases between. CDR1 and CDR2 from the germline V gene are ENHRY and SYGVKD. The length of the CDR3 is 13 residues. The CDR3 sequence: CAISSGLGDTQYF. Here the CDR3 DNA reads TGTGCCATCAGCTCAGGCCTGGGGGATACGCAGTATTTT.

This chain connects TRBV20-1 to TRBJ2-7; D perhaps matches TRBD2 (6 bases). V lost 0 bases and J 2 bases, leaving 11 bases between the germline ends. Germline V CDR1 and CDR2: DFQATT, SNEGSKA (reference sequence). This CDR3 region has 14 residues. The CDR3 here is CSARDGGKTYEQYF. The CDR3 coding sequence is TGCAGTGCTAGAGATGGAGGGAAGACCTACGAGCAGTACTTC.

The V call is TRBV12-3 or TRBV12-4, the J call TRBJ2-5, with D perhaps TRBD2 (6 bases). This CDR3 is built from 12 residues. Deletions cut 6 bases from V and 9 bases from J, with 14 bases between. The CDR3 DNA is TGTGCCAGCAGCCAGACTAGTGAACCCCAGTACTTC. Residues: CASSQTSEPQYF.

This clonotype was observed a handful of times. The chain is built from TRBV12-3 or TRBV12-4 and TRBJ2-1, with D perhaps given as TRBD1 or TRBD2 (5 bases each). This CDR3 has 16 amino acids. V was pared by 2 bases and J by 0 bases, with 11 bases between. The CDR3 DNA follows: TGTGCCAGCAGTTTACGGGACGTCAGCTCCTACAATGAGCAGTTCTTC. This translates into CASSLRDVSSYNEQFF.

This clonotype was recorded many times. The J gene is TRBJ1-5, the V gene TRBV27; no firm D call. The V end lost 2 bases, the J end lost 3 bases, and 8 bases lay between the germline ends. Germline values: CDR1 MNHEY, CDR2 SMNVEV (reference sequence). This CDR3 has 14 residues. CDR3 sequence reads: CASSLGPYNQPQHF. The DNA of the CDR3 is TGTGCCAGCAGTTTAGGGCCCTACAATCAGCCCCAGCATTTT.

The chain couples TRBV18 to TRBJ2-1; 10 bases fit TRBD1. This CDR3 has 15 residues. Germline CDR1 is KGHSH and CDR2 is LQKENI. Unmatched junction bases numbered 4, after V lost 3 bases and J lost 5 bases. For the CDR3, the DNA is TGTGCCAGCTCACCGGGGACAGGGGCTAACAATGAGCAGTTCTTC. Its protein product is CASSPGTGANNEQFF.